This T cell receptor (beta chain) was observed in a study of cytomegalovirus exposure and HLA in healthy donors. Study results and limitations: TCR beta V- and J-gene trimming, according to a later analysis, was linked to a missense DCLRE1C variant. Because they were indistinguishable, some V segments, including TRBV6-2 and TRBV6-3, were excluded. Highly shared variants forming one cluster were likely a sequencing artifact.

In regard to this clone: The antigen is undetermined.

There are 14 residues in the CDR3. Looked up from germline, CDR1 is KGHSH and CDR2 is LQKENI. V lost 3 bases to trimming and J lost 5 bases, with 11 bases between them. The study ran its PCR with 60 Vbeta and 13 Jbeta primers. The protocol was immunoSEQ multiplex PCR, while the TCRdb copy is restricted to in-frame clones and leaves out a portion. The repertoire holds around 130,000 clones, with 80% as singletons. This sequence originates from a woman aged 40 to 50 in good health and CMV-seronegative. The sample consisted of PBMCs. V gene TRBV18 combines with J gene TRBJ2-1; perhaps TRBD1 as D (6 bases). This CDR3 is CASSPQGTNNEQFF. In nucleotides, the CDR3 is TGTGCCAGCTCACCCCAGGGGACGAACAATGAGCAGTTCTTC.